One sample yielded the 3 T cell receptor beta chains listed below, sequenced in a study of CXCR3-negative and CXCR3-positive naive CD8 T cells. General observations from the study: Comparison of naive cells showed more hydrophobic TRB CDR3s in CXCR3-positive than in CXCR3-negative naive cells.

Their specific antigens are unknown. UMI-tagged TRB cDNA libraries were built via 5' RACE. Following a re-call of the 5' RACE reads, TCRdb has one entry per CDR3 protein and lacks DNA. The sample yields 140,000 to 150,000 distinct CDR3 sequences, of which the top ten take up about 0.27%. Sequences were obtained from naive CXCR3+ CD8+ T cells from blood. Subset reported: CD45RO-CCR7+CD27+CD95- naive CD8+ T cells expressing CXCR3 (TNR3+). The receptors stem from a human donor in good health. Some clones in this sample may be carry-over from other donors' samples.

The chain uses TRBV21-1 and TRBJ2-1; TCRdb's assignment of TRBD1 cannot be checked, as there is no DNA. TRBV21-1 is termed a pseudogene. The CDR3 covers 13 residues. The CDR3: CASSSPGYNEQFF.

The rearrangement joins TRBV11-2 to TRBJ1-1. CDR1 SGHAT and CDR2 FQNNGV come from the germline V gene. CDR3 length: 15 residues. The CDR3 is CASSLGVSSSHEAFF.

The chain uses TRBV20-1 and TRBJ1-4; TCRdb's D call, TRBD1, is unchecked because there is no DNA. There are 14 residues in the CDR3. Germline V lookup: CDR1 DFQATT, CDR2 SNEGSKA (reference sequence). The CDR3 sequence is CSARGQGSGEKLFF.